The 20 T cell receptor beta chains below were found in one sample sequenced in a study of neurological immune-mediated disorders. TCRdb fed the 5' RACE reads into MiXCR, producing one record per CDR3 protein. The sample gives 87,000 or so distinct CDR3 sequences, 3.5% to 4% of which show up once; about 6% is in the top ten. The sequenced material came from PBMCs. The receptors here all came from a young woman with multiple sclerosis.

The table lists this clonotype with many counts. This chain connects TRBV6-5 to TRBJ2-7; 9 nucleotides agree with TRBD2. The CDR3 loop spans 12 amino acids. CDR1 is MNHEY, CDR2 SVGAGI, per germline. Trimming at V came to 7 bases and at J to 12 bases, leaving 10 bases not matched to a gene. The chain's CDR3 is CASTLGSGSLYF. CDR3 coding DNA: TGTGCCAGCACTCTGGGTAGCGGGAGTTTGTACTTC.

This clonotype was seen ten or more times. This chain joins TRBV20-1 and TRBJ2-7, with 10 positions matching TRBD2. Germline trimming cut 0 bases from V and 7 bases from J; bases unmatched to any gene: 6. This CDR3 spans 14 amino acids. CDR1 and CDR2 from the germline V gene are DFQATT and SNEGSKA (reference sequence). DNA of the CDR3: TGCAGTGCTAGAGATAGCGGGAGGCTGGGGGAGCAGTACTTC. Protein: CSARDSGRLGEQYF.

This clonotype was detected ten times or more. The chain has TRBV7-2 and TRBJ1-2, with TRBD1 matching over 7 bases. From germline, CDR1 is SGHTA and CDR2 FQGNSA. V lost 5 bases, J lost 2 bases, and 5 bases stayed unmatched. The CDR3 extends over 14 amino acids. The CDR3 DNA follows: TGTGCCAGCAGCCCAGGACAGGCCAACTATGGCTACACCTTC. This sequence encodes CASSPGQANYGYTF. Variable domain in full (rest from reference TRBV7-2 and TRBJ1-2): GAGVSQSPSNKVTEKGKDVELRCDPISGHTALYWYRQSLGQGLEFLIYFQGNSAPDKSGLPSDRFSAERTGGSVSTLTIQRTQQEDSAVYLCASSPGQANYGYTFGSGTRLTVV.

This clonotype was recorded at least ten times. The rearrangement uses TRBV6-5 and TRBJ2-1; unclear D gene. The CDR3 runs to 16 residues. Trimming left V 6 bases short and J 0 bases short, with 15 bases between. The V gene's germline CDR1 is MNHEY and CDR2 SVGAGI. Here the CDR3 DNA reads TGTGCCAGCAGGACCTCAGCGTTGAGCTCCTACAATGAGCAGTTCTTC. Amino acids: CASRTSALSSYNEQFF.

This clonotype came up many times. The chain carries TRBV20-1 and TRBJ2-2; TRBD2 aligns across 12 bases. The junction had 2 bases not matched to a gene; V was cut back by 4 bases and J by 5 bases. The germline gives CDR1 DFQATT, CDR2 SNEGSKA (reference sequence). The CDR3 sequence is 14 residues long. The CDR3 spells CSAKLAGGTGELFF. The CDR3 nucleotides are TGCAGTGCTAAACTAGCGGGAGGAACCGGGGAGCTGTTTTTT.

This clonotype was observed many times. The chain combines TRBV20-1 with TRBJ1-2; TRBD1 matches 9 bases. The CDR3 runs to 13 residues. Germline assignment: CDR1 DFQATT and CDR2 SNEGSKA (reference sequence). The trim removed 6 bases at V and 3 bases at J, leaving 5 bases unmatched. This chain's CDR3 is CSARTGVDYGYTF. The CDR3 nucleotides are TGCAGTGCCAGGACAGGGGTGGACTATGGCTACACCTTC.

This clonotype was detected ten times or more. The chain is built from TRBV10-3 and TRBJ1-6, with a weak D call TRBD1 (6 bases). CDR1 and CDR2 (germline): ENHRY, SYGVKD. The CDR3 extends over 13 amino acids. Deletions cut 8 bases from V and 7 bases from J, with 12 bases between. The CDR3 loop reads CAIQGQGNSPLHF. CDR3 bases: TGTGCCATCCAGGGGCAAGGGAATTCACCCCTCCACTTT.

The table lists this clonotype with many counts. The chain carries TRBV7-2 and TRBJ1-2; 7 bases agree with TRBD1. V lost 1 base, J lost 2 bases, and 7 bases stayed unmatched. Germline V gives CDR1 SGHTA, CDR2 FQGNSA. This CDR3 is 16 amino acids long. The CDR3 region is CASSLGGGKLNYGYTF. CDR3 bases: TGTGCCAGCAGCTTAGGAGGGGGCAAACTAAACTATGGCTACACCTTC.

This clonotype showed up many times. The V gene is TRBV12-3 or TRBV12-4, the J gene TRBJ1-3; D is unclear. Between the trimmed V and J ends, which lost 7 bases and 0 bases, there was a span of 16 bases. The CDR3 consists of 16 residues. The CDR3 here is CASTAFGRSSGNTIYF. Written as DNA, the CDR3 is TGTGCCAGCACCGCCTTCGGGCGGAGCTCTGGAAACACCATATATTTT.

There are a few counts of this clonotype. CDR3 residues: CASSQEEGSSGKNIYF. In DNA, the CDR3 is TGTGCCAGCAGCCAAGAAGAGGGCAGCTCTGGAAAAAACATATATTTT. The chain recombines TRBV4-2 with TRBJ1-3, with D hard to call. Germline CDR1 is LGHNA and CDR2 is YNFKEQ. CDR3 length equals 16 residues. V lost 0 bases to trimming and J lost 12 bases, with 21 bases between them.

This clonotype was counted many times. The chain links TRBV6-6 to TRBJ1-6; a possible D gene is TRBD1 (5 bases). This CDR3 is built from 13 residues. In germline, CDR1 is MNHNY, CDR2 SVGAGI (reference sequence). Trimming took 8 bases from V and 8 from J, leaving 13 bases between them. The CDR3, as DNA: TGTGCCAGCTCGGGGGTAGGGGATTCACCCCTCCACTTT. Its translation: CASSGVGDSPLHF.

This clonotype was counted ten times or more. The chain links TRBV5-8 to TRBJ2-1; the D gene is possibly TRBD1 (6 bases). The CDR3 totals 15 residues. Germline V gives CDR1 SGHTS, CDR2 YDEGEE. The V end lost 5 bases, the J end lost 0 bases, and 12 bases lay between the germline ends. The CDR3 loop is CASRAGADSYNEQFF. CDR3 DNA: TGTGCCAGCAGGGCAGGGGCCGACTCCTACAATGAGCAGTTCTTC.

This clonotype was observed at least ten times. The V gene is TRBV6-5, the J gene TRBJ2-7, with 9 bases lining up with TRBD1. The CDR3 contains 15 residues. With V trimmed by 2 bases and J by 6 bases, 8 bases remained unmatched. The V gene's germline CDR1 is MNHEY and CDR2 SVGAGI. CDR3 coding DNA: TGTGCCAGCAGTTACCAGGGACAGGGCATTGGCGAGCAGTACTTC. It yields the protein CASSYQGQGIGEQYF.

CDR3 protein: CSARWGYNEQFF. In DNA, the CDR3 is TGCAGTGCTAGGTGGGGGTACAATGAGCAGTTCTTC. This chain joins TRBV20-1 and TRBJ2-1; D assignment may be TRBD1 or TRBD2 (5 bases each). The germline V and J ends were trimmed by 3 bases and 4 bases, with 7 bases remaining between them. Germline lookup yields CDR1 DFQATT and CDR2 SNEGSKA (reference sequence). The CDR3 sequence is 12 residues long.

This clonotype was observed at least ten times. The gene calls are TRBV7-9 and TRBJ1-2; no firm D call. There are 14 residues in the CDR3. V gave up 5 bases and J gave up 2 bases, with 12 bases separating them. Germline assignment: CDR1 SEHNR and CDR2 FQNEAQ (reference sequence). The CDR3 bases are TGTGCCAGCAGCCGAGGGCCAGCCAACTATGGCTACACCTTC. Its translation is CASSRGPANYGYTF.

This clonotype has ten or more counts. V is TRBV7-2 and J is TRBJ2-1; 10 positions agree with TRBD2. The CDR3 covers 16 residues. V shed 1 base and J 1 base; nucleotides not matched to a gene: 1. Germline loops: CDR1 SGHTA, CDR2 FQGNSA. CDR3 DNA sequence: TGTGCCAGCAGCTTAGTAGCGGGGGGTTCCTACAATGAGCAGTTCTTC. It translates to CASSLVAGGSYNEQFF.

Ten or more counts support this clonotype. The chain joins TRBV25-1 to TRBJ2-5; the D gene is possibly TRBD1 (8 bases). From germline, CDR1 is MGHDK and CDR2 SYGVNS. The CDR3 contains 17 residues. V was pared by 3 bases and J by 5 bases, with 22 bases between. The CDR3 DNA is TGTGCCAGCAGTGATCTTACAGGGGGGAGGGTATCGGAGACCCAGTACTTC. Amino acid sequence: CASSDLTGGRVSETQYF.

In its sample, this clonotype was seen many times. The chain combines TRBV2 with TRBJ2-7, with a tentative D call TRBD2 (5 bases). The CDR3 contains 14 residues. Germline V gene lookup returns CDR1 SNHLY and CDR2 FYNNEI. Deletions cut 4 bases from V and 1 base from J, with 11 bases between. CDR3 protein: CASSAEGASYEQYF. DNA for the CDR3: TGTGCCAGCAGTGCCGAGGGAGCGTCCTACGAGCAGTACTTC.

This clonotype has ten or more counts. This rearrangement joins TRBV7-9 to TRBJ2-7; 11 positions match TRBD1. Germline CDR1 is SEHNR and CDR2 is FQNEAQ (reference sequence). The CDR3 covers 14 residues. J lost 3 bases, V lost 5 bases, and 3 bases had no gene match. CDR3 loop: CASSGTGGGYEQYF. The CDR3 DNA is TGTGCCAGCAGCGGGACAGGGGGAGGCTACGAGCAGTACTTC.

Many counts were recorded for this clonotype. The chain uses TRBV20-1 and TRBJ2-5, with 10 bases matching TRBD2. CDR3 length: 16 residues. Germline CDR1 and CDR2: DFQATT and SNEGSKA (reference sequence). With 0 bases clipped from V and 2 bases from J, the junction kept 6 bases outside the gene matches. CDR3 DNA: TGCAGTGCTAGAGATCTAAGCGGGAGGGGGCAAGAGACCCAGTACTTC. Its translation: CSARDLSGRGQETQYF.